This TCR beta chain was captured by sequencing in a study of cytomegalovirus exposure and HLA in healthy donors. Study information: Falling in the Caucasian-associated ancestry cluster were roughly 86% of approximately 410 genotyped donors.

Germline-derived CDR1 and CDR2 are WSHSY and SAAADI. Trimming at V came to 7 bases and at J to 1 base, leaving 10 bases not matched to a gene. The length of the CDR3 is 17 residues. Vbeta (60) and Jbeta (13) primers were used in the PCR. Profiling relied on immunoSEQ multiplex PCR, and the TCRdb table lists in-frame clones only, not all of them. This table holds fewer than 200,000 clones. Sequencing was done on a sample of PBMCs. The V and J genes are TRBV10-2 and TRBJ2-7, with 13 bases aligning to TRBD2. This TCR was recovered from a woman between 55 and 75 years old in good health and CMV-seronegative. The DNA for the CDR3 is TGCGCCAGCATCGAGAGACTAGCGGGAGGCAATTCCTACGAGCAGTACTTC. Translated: CASIERLAGGNSYEQYF.